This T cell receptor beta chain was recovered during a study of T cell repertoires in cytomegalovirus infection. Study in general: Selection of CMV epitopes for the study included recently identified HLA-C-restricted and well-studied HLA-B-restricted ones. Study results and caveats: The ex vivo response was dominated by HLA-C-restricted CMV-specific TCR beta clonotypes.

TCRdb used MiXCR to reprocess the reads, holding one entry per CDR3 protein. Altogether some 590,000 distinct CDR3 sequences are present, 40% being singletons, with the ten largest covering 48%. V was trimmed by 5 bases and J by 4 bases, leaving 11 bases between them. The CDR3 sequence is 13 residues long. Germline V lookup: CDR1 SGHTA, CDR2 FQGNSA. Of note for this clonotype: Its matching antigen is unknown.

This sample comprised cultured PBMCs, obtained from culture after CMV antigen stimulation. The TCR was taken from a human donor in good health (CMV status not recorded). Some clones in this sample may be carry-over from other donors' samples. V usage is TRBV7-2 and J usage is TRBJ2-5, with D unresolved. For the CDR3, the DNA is TGTGCCAGCAGCCGGACCCGAGGAGAGACCCAGTACTTC. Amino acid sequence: CASSRTRGETQYF.